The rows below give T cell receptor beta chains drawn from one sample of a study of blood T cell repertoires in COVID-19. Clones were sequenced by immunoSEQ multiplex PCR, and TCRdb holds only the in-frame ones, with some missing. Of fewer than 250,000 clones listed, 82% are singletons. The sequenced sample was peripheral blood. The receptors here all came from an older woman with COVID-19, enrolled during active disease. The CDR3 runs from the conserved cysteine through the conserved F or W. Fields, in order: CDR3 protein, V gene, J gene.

CASRGTSLGNEQFF	TRBV2	TRBJ2-1
CASSQDSSLAGGLETQYF	TRBV4-2	TRBJ2-5
CASSLLGRDHEQFF	TRBV7-3	TRBJ2-1
CASSIGANTEAFF	TRBV19	TRBJ1-1
CASSFHRGAEAFF	TRBV12-3/TRBV12-4	TRBJ1-1
CASSLFGRGVNGNTIYF	TRBV7-2	TRBJ1-3
CASSLAPGQGYF	TRBV6-2/TRBV6-3	TRBJ2-5
CASSLQGTLNYGYTF	TRBV14	TRBJ1-2
CASSDRTGGTDTQYF	TRBV28	TRBJ2-3
CASSYGTSGLTDTQYF	TRBV6-5	TRBJ2-3
CASSPPVGARNEQFF	TRBV18	TRBJ2-1
CASSWDIQSYEQYF	TRBV27	TRBJ2-7
CASSPGINSNQPQHF	TRBV10-2	TRBJ1-5
CSVRRGPDTEAFF	TRBV29-1	TRBJ1-1
CASSTQAGGLQETQYF	TRBV5-1	TRBJ2-5
CASSYTGTSGRIGETQYF	TRBV6-2/TRBV6-3	TRBJ2-5
CASKRRSNQETQYF	TRBV27	TRBJ2-5
CASSEIGGVSEKLFF	TRBV2	TRBJ1-4
CASSPFSGSFAGELFF	TRBV4-3	TRBJ2-2
CATEGGGLNTGELFF	TRBV15	TRBJ2-2
CASRPTGSSTGELFF	TRBV5-6	TRBJ2-2
CASSPWREFEQFF	TRBV18	TRBJ2-1
CASRTSTDRAFF	TRBV28	TRBJ1-1
CATSDSTGGHDQPQHF	TRBV24-1	TRBJ1-5
CASSPPVGGRYEQYF	TRBV18	TRBJ2-7
CASSLGGPYGYTF	TRBV3-1/TRBV3-2	TRBJ1-2